This T cell receptor beta chain originates from a study of PD-1 blockade in classical Hodgkin lymphoma (dated by TCRdb to about 2020). Context from the whole study: Nivolumab dosing was 3 mg/kg intravenously every 2 weeks, continuing until either disease progression or unacceptable toxicity. The study used TCR beta sequencing and CyTOF to define a peripheral blood immune signature of response to PD-1 blockade in classical Hodgkin lymphoma. What the research found in general, with its limitations: Patients starting nivolumab less than 1 year after ASCT had lower diversity and were excluded from later analyses to avoid confounding by immune reconstitution. Only a single clinical trial cohort was studied, and what caused the repertoire differences, possibly disease activity or prior therapy, remained undefined. Baseline TCR diversity was reported to be lower in newly diagnosed patients than in healthy donors and to be lower still in relapsed/refractory patients. Baseline diversity similar to that of newly diagnosed patients was observed in trial patients achieving complete response, whereas significantly lower diversity was observed in partial responders and progressors. A significant rise by C4D1 was seen in CD4+ but not CD8+ TCR diversity (p=0.0027 vs p=0.16), with the rise being most apparent in complete responders (p=0.02).

This sample's time point label indicates: cycle 2 day 1 (C2D1) of nivolumab. Relapse after autologous stem cell transplantation had occurred in all trial patients, and cohorts A, B and C were distinguished by prior brentuximab vedotin exposure. A total of over 50 patients with relapsed/refractory classical Hodgkin lymphoma made up the trial cohort, and each patient's best overall response was complete response, partial response or progressive disease. In the multi-cohort phase II CheckMate 205 trial, trial patients received single-agent nivolumab. Best overall response was determined by an independent review committee according to the 2007 International Working Group response criteria. Trial PBMCs were obtained immediately prior to nivolumab initiation (C1D1) and on therapy at cycle 2 day 1 and cycle 4 day 1. Peripheral blood was collected in 8 mL Vacutainer Cell Preparation Tubes, from which PBMCs were isolated by centrifugation and then cryopreserved.

Genomic DNA was isolated using the Qiagen DNeasy kit from unsorted PBMCs as well as from negatively selected CD4+ and CD8+ fractions. TCR beta CDR3 regions were amplified by immunoSEQ multiplex PCR using primers annealing to V and J segments. Amplification bias was minimized using a synthetic immune receptor repertoire, and residual bias was removed computationally after sequencing. The published analysis was carried out like this. Repertoire diversity was quantified as the Shannon entropy index using custom Python scripts. Unsorted, CD4+ and CD8+ repertoires were examined separately, except in combined analyses, for which CD4+ and CD8+ sequences were merged in silico. A clone counted as expanded when the clone's frequency after treatment rose at least 2-fold relative to C1D1, and clones undetected at baseline were given a pseudocount of 0.5. Singleton clones were defined as clones with 0 or 1 copy at C1D1, and non-singleton clones were defined as clones with 2 or more copies. Clones expanded in unsorted samples were assigned a CD4+, CD8+ or unknown annotation through matching of protein sequences in sorted samples from the same patient. Diversity changes from C1D1 to C4D1 were tested in paired samples using Wilcoxon tests. The immuneACCESS repertoire file appears here via TCRdb, limited to in-frame rearrangements. These files lack a portion of the clones; in checked studies, under half of the deficit traces to unresolved V genes, and the cause of the others is not known. The D gene and trimming were derived from the DNA, and the V and J assignments and clone size from that table. The sample profile shows approximately 99,000 clones; 89% of them were found once. The top ten hold approximately 20% of the sample.

The CDR3 numbers 13 residues from cysteine through phenylalanine. Left in the record is the CDR3 DNA by itself, 39 bases read in frame from the first base. Regarding this clone: This clone's antigen is unknown. Base quality data are lacking; no much larger clone is found one base away.

The rearranged chain carries TRBV21-1 and TRBJ1-3; the table's TRBD1 call for D was not verified on the DNA. TRBV21-1 is a known pseudogene. This material consisted of peripheral blood mononuclear cells (PBMCs), taken before the second cycle of nivolumab. This TCR derives from a human donor with classical Hodgkin lymphoma. The DNA is TGTGCCGGCCCCCTGGCCTCTGGAAACACCATATATTTT. It translates as CAGPLASGNTIYF.